The clone carrying this T cell receptor (beta chain) has at least ten counts. Using its own MiXCR run on the reads, TCRdb lists one record per CDR3 protein. The table shows about 440,000 distinct CDR3 sequences, with approximately 31% occurring only once. Deletions cut 5 bases from V and 3 bases from J, with 14 bases between. The CDR3 consists of 15 residues. Looked up from germline, CDR1 is SGHVS and CDR2 is FQNEAQ. The source of the sample is a study of T cell repertoires in cytomegalovirus infection. This TCR was sampled from a human donor in good health (CMV status not recorded). Some clones in this sample may be carry-over from other donors' samples. Input material: PBMCs. V gene TRBV7-8 combines with J gene TRBJ1-5, with D unclear. DNA of the CDR3: TGTGCCAGCAGCCTCCGATCAGGAGACAATCAGCCCCAGCATTTT. Amino acids: CASSLRSGDNQPQHF.